These 10 T cell receptor beta chains were all obtained from the same sample, sequenced in a study of blood T cell repertoires in COVID-19. Data came from immunoSEQ multiplex PCR; TCRdb stores just in-frame clones and leaves some out. This table has 160,000 or so clones, about 92% appearing once. Sample: peripheral blood. These receptors all stem from a man aged 60-69 years with active or convalescent COVID-19.

The chain links TRBV6-5 to TRBJ2-7; 10 positions agree with TRBD2. V dropped 2 bases and J dropped 4; count of bases not matched to a gene: 5. CDR3 length: 15 amino acids. Germline V CDR1 and CDR2: MNHEY, SVGAGI. The CDR3 here is CASSYLGLAAYEQYF. The CDR3 coding sequence is TGTGCCAGCAGTTACCTTGGACTAGCGGCTTACGAGCAGTACTTC.

The chain has TRBV28 and TRBJ2-7; 9 bases map to TRBD2. V dropped 3 bases and J dropped 3; count of bases not matched to a gene: 3. Per the germline V gene, CDR1 is MDHEN and CDR2 is SYDVKM. The CDR3 sequence is 14 residues long. The CDR3, as DNA: TGTGCCAGCAGTTTGCGGGGGGGATACTACGAGCAGTACTTC. Translated, it gives CASSLRGGYYEQYF.

The chain couples TRBV5-8 to TRBJ1-4; 8 bases map to TRBD1. Germline V gene data show CDR1 as SGHTS and CDR2 as YDEGEE. The trim removed 4 bases at V and 8 bases at J, leaving 13 bases unmatched. CDR3 length equals 16 residues. Written as DNA, the CDR3 is TGTGCCAGCAGCCCATACACAGGGGGAAGAGTCGAAAAACTGTTTTTT. It specifies CASSPYTGGRVEKLFF.

V is TRBV29-1 and J is TRBJ1-1; 7 bases are shared with TRBD1. Germline CDR1 SQVTM, CDR2 ANQGSEA. The CDR3 covers 13 residues. V dropped 7 bases and J dropped 5; count of bases not matched to a gene: 10. The CDR3 DNA reads as TGCAGCGCCCGAGGGGGCGGGATGACTGAAGCTTTCTTT. Translation: CSARGGGMTEAFF.

The V gene is TRBV19, the J gene TRBJ2-3, with 11 positions matching TRBD2. V dropped 5 bases and J dropped 2; count of bases not matched to a gene: 6. CDR3 length equals 16 residues. Germline loops: CDR1 LNHDA, CDR2 SQIVND (reference sequence). The CDR3, as DNA: TGTGCCAGTAGTGCCCAACTAGCGGGAGACACAGATACGCAGTATTTT. This codes for CASSAQLAGDTDTQYF.

The chain employs TRBV5-4 and TRBJ1-3; D is uncertain. The CDR3 spans 16 residues. V was shortened by 2 bases and J by 0 bases, with 12 bases between the two germline ends. Germline V gene data show CDR1 as SGHNT and CDR2 as YYREEE (reference sequence). This chain's CDR3 is CASSFPDGISGNTIYF. The CDR3 DNA is TGTGCCAGCAGCTTTCCGGACGGGATCTCTGGAAACACCATATATTTT. Full variable domain (remainder filled in from reference TRBV5-4 and TRBJ1-3): ETGVTQSPTHLIKTRGQQVTLRCSSQSGHNTVSWYQQALGQGPQFIFQYYREEENGRGNFPPRFSGLQFPNYSSELNVNALELDDSALYLCASSFPDGISGNTIYFGEGSWLTVV.

The chain joins TRBV18 to TRBJ2-5; D is uncertain. Trimming took 0 bases from V and 0 from J, leaving 5 bases between them. This CDR3 comprises 14 residues. Germline CDR1 reads KGHSH; CDR2 reads LQKENI. CDR3 sequence reads: CASSPPSHQETQYF. DNA for the CDR3: TGTGCCAGCTCACCACCGAGTCACCAAGAGACCCAGTACTTC. Based on the CDR3 plus reference TRBV18 and TRBJ2-5, the full variable domain is NAGVMQNPRHLVRRRGQEARLRCSPMKGHSHVYWYRQLPEEGLKFMVYLQKENIIDESGMPKERFSAEFPKEGPSILRIQQVVRGDSAAYFCASSPPSHQETQYFGPGTRLLVL.

The chain carries TRBV19 and TRBJ1-1, with D possibly matching TRBD1 (6 bases). Germline CDR1 is LNHDA and CDR2 is SQIVND (reference sequence). This CDR3 comprises 15 residues. The V gene lost 1 base and the J gene lost 3 bases, with 12 bases spanning the gap. CDR3 region: CASSIVLGAHTEAFF. The CDR3 region has the DNA TGTGCCAGTAGTATAGTTCTGGGGGCGCACACTGAAGCTTTCTTT.

The V gene is TRBV3-1 (or the pseudogene TRBV3-2), the J gene TRBJ2-1; maybe TRBD2 (5 bases). Trimming cost V 0 bases and J 0 bases, with 6 bases left between them. The CDR3 is 15 amino acids. CDR1 LGHDT and CDR2 YNNKEL come from the germline V gene (reference sequence). In DNA, the CDR3 is TGTGCCAGCAGCCAAGATGCGGGCTCCTACAATGAGCAGTTCTTC. As protein: CASSQDAGSYNEQFF.

The gene calls are TRBV10-3 and TRBJ1-1; perhaps TRBD1 as D (5 bases). This CDR3 has 12 residues. The V gene's germline CDR1 is ENHRY and CDR2 SYGVKD. The germline V and J ends were trimmed by 8 bases and 5 bases, with 12 bases remaining between them. The CDR3 nucleotides read TGTGCCATCGGCTCCGGGGGTACTGAAGCTTTCTTT. It specifies CAIGSGGTEAFF.